The entry below describes one TCR beta chain. The V gene end was trimmed by 3 bases and the J gene end by 8 bases; junction bases not matched to a gene: 14. The germline gives CDR1 KGHSH, CDR2 LQKENI. The CDR3 is made up of 16 amino acids. The data originate from a study of cytomegalovirus exposure and HLA in healthy donors. Primers: 60 Vbeta forward and 13 Jbeta reverse. Authors' data handling: As a later analysis found, there were 78 million or so unique TCR beta chains, of which roughly 11 million were shared. The data were produced by immunoSEQ multiplex PCR, yet TCRdb's version contains in-frame clones alone and is incomplete. Clone size and the V and J calls come from that table; the DNA yielded D and trimming. The sample lists 95,000 to 150,000 clones, 75% seen once, with less than 3.5% in the top ten.

Sequences were obtained from PBMCs. The chain combines TRBV18 with TRBJ1-2; 8 bases align to TRBD1. The TCR was taken from a woman in her forties in good health and CMV-seropositive. In nucleotides, the CDR3 is TGTGCCAGCTCACCGAATCAGGGGGCGAGATATGACGGCTACACCTTC. Translating it yields CASSPNQGARYDGYTF. Looking up the rest from reference TRBV18 and TRBJ1-2 gives the full variable domain: NAGVMQNPRHLVRRRGQEARLRCSPMKGHSHVYWYRQLPEEGLKFMVYLQKENIIDESGMPKERFSAEFPKEGPSILRIQQVVRGDSAAYFCASSPNQGARYDGYTFGSGTRLTVV.